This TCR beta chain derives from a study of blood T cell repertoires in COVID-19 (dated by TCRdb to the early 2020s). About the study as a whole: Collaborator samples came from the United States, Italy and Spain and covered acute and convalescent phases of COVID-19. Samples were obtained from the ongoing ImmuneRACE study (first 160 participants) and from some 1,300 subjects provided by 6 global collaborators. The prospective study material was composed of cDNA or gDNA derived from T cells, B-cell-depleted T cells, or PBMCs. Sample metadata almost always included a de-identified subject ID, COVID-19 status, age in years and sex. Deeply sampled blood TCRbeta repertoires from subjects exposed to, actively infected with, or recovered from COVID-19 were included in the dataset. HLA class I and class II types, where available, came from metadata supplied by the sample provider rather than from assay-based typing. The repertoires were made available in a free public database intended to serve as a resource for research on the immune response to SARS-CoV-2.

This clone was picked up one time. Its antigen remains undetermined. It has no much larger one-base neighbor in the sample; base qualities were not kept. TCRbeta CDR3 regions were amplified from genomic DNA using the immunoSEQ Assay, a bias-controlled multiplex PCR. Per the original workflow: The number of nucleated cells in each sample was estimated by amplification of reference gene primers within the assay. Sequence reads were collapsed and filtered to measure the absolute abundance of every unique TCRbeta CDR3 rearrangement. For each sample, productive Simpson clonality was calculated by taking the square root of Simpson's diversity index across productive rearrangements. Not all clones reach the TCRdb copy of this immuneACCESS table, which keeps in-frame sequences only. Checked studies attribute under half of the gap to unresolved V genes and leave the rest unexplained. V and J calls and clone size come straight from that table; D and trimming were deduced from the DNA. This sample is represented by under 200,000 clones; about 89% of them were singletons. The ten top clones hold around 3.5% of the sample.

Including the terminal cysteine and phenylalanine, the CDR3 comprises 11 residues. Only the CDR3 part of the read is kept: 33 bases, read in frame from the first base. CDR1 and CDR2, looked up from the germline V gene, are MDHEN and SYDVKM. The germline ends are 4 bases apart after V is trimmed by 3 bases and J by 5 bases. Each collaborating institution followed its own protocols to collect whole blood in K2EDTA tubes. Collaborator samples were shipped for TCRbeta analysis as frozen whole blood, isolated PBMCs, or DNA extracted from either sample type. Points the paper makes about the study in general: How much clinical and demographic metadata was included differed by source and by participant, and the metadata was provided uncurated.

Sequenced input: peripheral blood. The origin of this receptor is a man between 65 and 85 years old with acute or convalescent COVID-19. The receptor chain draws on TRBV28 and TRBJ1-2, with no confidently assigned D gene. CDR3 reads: CASSFNYGYTF. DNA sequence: TGTGCCAGCAGTTTCAATTATGGCTACACCTTC.